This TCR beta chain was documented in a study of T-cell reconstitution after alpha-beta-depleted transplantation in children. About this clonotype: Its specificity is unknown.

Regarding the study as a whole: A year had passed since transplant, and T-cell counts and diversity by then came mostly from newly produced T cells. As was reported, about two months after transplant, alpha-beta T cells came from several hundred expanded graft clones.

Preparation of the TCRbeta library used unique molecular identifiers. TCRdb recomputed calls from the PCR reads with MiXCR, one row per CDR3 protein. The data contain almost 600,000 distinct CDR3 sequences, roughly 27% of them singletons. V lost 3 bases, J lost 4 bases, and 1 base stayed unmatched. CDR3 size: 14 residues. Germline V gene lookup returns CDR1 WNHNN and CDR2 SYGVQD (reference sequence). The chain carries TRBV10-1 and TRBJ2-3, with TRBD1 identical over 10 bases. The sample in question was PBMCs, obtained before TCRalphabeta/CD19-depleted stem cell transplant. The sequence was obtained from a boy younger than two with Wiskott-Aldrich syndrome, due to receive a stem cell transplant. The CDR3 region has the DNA TGCGCCAGCAGTGATGGGACAGGGGCAGATACGCAGTATTTT. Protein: CASSDGTGADTQYF.